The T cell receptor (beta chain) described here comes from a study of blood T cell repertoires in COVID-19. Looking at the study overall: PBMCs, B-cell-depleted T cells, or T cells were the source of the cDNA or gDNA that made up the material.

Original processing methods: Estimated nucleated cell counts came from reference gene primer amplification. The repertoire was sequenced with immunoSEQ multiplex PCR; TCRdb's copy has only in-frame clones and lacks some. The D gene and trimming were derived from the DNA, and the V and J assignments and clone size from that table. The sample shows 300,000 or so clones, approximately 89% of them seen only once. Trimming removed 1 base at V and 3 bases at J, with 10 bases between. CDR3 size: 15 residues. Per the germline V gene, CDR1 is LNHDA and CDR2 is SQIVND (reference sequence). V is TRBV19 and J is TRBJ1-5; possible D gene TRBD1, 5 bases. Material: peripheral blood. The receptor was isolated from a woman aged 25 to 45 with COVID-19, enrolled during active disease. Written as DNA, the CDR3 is TGTGCCAGTAGTATAGGGGGGGTTGTCAATCAGCCCCAGCATTTT. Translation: CASSIGGVVNQPQHF.